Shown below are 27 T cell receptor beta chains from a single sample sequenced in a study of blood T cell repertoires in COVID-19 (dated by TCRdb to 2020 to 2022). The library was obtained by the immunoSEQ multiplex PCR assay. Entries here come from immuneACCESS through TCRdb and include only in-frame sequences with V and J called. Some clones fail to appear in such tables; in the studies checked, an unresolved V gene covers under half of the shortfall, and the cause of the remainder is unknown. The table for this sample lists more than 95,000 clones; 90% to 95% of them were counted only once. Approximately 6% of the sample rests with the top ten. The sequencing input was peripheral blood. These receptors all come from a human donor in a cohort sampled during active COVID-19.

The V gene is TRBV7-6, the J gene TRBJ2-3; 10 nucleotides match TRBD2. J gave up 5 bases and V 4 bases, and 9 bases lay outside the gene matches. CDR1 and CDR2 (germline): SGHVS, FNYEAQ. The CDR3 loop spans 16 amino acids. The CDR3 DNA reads TGTGCCAGCAGCTCACTAGCGGGGCCCGAGGTAGATACGCAGTATTTT. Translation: CASSSLAGPEVDTQYF.

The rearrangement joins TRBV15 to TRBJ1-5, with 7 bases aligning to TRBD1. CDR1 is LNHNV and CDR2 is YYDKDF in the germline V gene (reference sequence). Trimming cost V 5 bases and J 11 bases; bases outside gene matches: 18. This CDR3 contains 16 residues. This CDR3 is CATSSRFSQGPGAQHF. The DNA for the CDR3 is TGTGCCACCAGCTCCCGTTTTTCACAGGGGCCAGGAGCCCAGCATTTT.

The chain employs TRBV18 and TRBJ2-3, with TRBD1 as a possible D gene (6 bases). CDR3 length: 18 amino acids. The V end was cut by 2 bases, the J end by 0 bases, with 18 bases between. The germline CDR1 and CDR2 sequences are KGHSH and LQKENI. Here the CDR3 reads CASSPAPTGHSSTDTQYF. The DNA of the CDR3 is TGTGCCAGCTCACCAGCCCCGACAGGACACTCTAGCACAGATACGCAGTATTTT.

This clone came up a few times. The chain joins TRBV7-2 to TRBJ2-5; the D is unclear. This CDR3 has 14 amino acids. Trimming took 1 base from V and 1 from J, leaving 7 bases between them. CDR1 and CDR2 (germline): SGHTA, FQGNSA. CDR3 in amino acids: CASSLGQFQETQYF. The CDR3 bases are TGTGCCAGCAGCTTAGGTCAGTTCCAAGAGACCCAGTACTTC. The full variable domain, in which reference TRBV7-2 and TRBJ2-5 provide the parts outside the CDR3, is GAGVSQSPSNKVTEKGKDVELRCDPISGHTALYWYRQSLGQGLEFLIYFQGNSAPDKSGLPSDRFSAERTGGSVSTLTIQRTQQEDSAVYLCASSLGQFQETQYFGPGTRLLVL.

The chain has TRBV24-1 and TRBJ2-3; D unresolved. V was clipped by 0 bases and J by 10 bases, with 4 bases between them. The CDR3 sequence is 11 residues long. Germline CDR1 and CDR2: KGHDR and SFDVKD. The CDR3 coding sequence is TGTGCCACCAGTGATTTGCGTGCGCAGTATTTT. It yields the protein CATSDLRAQYF.

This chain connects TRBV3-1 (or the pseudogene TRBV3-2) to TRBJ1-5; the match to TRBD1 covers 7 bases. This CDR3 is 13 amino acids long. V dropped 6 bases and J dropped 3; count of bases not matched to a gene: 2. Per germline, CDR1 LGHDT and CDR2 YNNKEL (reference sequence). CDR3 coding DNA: TGTGCCAGCAGTACAGGGGACAATCAGCCCCAGCATTTT. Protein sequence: CASSTGDNQPQHF.

This CDR3 reads CASSPSQAINEQFF. The DNA of the CDR3 is TGTGCCAGCTCACCGAGCCAGGCTATCAATGAGCAGTTCTTC. The V and J genes are TRBV18 and TRBJ2-1; D is unresolved. This CDR3 spans 14 amino acids. Trimming removed 3 bases from V and 6 bases from J, with 12 bases in between. Germline V gene lookup returns CDR1 KGHSH and CDR2 LQKENI. Complete variable domain (other parts from reference TRBV18 and TRBJ2-1): NAGVMQNPRHLVRRRGQEARLRCSPMKGHSHVYWYRQLPEEGLKFMVYLQKENIIDESGMPKERFSAEFPKEGPSILRIQQVVRGDSAAYFCASSPSQAINEQFFGPGTRLTVL.

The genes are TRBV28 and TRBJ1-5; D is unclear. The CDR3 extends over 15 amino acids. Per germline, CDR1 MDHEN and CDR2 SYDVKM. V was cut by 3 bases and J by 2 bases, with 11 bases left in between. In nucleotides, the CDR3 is TGTGCCAGCAGTTTCCGGGGTTTTGGCAATCAGCCCCAGCATTTT. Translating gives CASSFRGFGNQPQHF.

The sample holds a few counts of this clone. The CDR3 region is CSVLKSDYEQYF. Written as DNA, the CDR3 is TGCAGCGTTCTAAAGTCCGACTACGAGCAGTACTTC. The rearrangement uses TRBV29-1 and TRBJ2-7; D remains ambiguous. The germline gives CDR1 SQVTM, CDR2 ANQGSEA. Trimming pared 5 bases from V and 3 bases from J, leaving 11 bases between. The CDR3 spans 12 residues.

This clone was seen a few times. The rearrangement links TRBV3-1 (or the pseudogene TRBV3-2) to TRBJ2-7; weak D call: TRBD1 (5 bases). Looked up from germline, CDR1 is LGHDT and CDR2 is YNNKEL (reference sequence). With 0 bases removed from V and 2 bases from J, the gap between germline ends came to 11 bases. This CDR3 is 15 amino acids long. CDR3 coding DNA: TGTGCCAGCAGCCAAGACGTTTCCAGGGCCTACGAGCAGTACTTC. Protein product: CASSQDVSRAYEQYF.

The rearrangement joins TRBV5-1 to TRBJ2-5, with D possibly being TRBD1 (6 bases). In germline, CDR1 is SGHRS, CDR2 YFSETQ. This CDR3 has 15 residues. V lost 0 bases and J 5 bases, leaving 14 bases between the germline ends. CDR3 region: CASSLARQGTETQYF. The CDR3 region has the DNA TGCGCCAGCAGCTTGGCCAGGCAGGGGACCGAGACCCAGTACTTC. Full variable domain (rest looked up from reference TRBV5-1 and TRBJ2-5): KAGVTQTPRYLIKTRGQQVTLSCSPISGHRSVSWYQQTPGQGLQFLFEYFSETQRNKGNFPGRFSGRQFSNSRSEMNVSTLELGDSALYLCASSLARQGTETQYFGPGTRLLVL.

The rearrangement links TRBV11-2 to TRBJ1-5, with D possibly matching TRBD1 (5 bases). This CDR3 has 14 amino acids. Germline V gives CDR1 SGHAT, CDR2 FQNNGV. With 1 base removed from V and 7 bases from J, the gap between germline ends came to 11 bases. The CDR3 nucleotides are TGTGCCAGCAGCTTAGTTTCGAAGGGGCAGCCCCAGCATTTT. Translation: CASSLVSKGQPQHF.

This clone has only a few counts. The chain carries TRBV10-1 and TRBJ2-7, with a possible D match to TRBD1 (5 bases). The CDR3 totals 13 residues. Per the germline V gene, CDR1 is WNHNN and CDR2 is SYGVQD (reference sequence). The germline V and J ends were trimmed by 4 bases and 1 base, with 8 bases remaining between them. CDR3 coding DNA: TGCGCCAGCAGTGCGGCAGGGTCCTACGAGCAGTACTTC. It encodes CASSAAGSYEQYF.

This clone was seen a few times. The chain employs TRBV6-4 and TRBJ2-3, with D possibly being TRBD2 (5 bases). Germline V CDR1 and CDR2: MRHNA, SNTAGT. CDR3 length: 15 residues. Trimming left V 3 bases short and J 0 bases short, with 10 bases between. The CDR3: CASSDVSGSTDTQYF. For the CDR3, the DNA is TGTGCCAGCAGTGATGTAAGCGGTAGCACAGATACGCAGTATTTT.

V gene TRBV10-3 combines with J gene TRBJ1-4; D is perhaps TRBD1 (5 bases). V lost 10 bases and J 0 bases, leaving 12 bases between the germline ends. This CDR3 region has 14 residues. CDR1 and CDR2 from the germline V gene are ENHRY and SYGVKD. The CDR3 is CATRTGATNEKLFF. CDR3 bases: TGTGCCACCAGAACGGGGGCAACTAATGAAAAACTGTTTTTT.

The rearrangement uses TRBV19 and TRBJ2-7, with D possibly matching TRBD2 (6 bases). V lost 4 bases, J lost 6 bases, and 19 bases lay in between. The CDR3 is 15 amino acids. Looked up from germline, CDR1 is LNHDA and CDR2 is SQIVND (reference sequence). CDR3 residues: CASSRGGDPMSEQYF. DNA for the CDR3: TGTGCCAGTAGTAGAGGCGGGGATCCGATGAGCGAGCAGTACTTC.

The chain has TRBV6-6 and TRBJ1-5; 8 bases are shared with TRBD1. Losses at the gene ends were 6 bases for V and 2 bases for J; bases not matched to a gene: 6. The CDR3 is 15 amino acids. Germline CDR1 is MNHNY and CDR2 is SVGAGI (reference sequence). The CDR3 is CASRAAGGGNQPQHF. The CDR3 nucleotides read TGTGCCAGCAGAGCCGCAGGGGGCGGCAATCAGCCCCAGCATTTT.

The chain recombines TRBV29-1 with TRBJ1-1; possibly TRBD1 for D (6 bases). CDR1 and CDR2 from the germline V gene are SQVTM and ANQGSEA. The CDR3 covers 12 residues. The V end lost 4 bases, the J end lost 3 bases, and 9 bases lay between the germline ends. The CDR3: CSVAGDYTEAFF. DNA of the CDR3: TGCAGCGTTGCAGGGGATTACACTGAAGCTTTCTTT.

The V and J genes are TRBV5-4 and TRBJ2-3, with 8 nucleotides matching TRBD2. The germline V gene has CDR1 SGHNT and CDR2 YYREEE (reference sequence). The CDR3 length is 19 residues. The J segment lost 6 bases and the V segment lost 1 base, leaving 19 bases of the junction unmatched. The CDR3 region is CASSLPGAGESQREDTQYF. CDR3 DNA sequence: TGTGCCAGCAGCTTGCCCGGGGCAGGGGAAAGCCAGCGGGAGGATACGCAGTATTTT.

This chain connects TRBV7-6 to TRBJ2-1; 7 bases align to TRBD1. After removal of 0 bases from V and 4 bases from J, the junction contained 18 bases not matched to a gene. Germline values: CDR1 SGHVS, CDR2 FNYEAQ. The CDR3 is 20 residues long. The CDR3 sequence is CASSLAARGTAQTQYNEQFF. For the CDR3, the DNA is TGTGCCAGCAGCTTAGCGGCCAGGGGGACAGCCCAAACCCAATACAATGAGCAGTTCTTC.

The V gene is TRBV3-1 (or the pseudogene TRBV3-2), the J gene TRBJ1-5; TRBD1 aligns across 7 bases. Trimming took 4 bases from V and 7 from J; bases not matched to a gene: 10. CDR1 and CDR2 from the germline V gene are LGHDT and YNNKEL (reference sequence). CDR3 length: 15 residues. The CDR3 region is CASSPEKGAGQPQHF. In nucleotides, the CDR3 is TGTGCCAGCAGCCCGGAAAAGGGGGCCGGGCAGCCCCAGCATTTT.

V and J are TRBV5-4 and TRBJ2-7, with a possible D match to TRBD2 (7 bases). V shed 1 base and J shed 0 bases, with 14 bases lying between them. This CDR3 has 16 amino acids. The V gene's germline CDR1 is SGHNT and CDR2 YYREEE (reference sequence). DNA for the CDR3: TGTGCCAGCAGCTTGTCGCGGGGGCTTAGCTCCTACGAGCAGTACTTC. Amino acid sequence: CASSLSRGLSSYEQYF.

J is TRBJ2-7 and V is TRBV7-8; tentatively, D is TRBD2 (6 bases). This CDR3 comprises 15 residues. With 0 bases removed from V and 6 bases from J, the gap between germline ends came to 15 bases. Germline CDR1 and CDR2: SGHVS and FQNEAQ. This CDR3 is CASSLAGGTEGEQYF. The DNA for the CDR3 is TGTGCCAGCAGCTTAGCCGGCGGGACCGAGGGCGAGCAGTACTTC.

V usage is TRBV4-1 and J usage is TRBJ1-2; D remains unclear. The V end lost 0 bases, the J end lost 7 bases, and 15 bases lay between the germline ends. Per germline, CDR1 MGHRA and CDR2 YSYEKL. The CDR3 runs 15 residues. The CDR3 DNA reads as TGCGCCAGCAGCCAAGAGGAGGTTTTCTTGGGTGGCTACACCTTC. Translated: CASSQEEVFLGGYTF.

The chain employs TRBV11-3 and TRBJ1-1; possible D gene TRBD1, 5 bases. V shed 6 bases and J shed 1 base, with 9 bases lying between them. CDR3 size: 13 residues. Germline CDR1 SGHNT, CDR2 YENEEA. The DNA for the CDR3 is TGTGCCAGCAGTCCGGGGGGGAACACTGAAGCTTTCTTT. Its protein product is CASSPGGNTEAFF.

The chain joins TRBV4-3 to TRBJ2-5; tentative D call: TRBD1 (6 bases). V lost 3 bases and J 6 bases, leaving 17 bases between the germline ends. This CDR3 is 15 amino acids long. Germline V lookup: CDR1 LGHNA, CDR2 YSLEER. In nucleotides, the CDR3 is TGCGCCAGCAGCCATCGGTGGCAGGGGCAGCAGACCCAGTACTTC. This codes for CASSHRWQGQQTQYF.

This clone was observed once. The CDR3 DNA sequence: TGCGCCAGCAGCCCTGGAGGCGGATCCTACGAGCAGTACTTC. It translates to CASSPGGGSYEQYF. The chain recombines TRBV5-1 with TRBJ2-7; maybe TRBD2 (5 bases). The CDR3 length is 14 residues. Germline CDR1 and CDR2: SGHRS and YFSETQ. The V end was cut by 4 bases, the J end by 1 base, with 12 bases between.